This T cell receptor (beta chain) was sequenced during a study of Graves' ophthalmopathy and Graves' hyperthyroidism. This clonotype was seen ten or more times. Antigen: not known. The authors amplified TCR beta CDR3 regions from RNA transcripts. HTBI primers were used in a first-round RT-PCR, which preceded a second-round multiplex PCR. TCRdb called the multiplex PCR reads again in MiXCR, with one record for every CDR3 protein. This sample carries around 590,000 distinct CDR3 sequences, 39% of them seen once, and the ten largest clones take approximately 4.1%. Findings and limits, study-wide: Using a 13-signature model, the authors split ophthalmopathy from stable hyperthyroidism, with around 89% sensitivity and around 76% specificity.

Exclusion applied to patients with other autoimmune diseases, uncontrolled infections, pregnancy or lactation. V dropped 0 bases and J dropped 5; count of bases not matched to a gene: 3. The length of the CDR3 is 14 residues. Germline V CDR1 and CDR2: DFQATT, SNEGSKA (reference sequence). The chain joins TRBV20-1 to TRBJ1-1; 10 bases are shared with TRBD1. The clonotype originates from an adult man with Graves' hyperthyroidism. The sample taken for sequencing was peripheral blood or thyroid tissue (not recorded which). CDR3 residues: CSARDPDRGTEAFF. The CDR3 bases are TGCAGTGCTAGAGATCCGGACAGGGGGACTGAAGCTTTCTTT.